This is a list of T cell receptor beta chains from one sample in a study of T cell changes during pregnancy in multiple sclerosis. Libraries were prepared by immunoSEQ multiplex PCR; TCRdb keeps only in-frame clonotypes and omits some of them. This table holds some 99,000 clones, about 90% found once. The source was peripheral blood, collected after pregnancy. Receptors were obtained from a female donor in good health, enrolled as a control in a pregnancy study. CDR3s include the opening cysteine and the closing phenylalanine or tryptophan. The D gene is left open where the match is weak. Clone sizes are given selectively: once, few, many, or a class where the clone is expanded.

CDR3 protein: CASSEYGLSNQPQHF
CDR3 DNA: TGTGCCAGCAGTGAGTATGGCCTCTCCAATCAGCCCCAGCATTTT
J gene: TRBJ1-5
clone size: once
V gene: TRBV6-1
D gene: .

CDR3 protein: CASSGGGLGEKLFF
CDR3 DNA: TGTGCCAGCAGTGGGGGGGGGCTGGGTGAAAAACTGTTTTTT
J gene: TRBJ1-4
clone size: .
V gene: TRBV27
D gene: .

CDR3 protein: CASSPGLAGTDTQYF
CDR3 DNA: TGTGCCAGCTCACCTGGACTAGCGGGAACAGATACGCAGTATTTT
J gene: TRBJ2-3
clone size: .
V gene: TRBV18
D gene: TRBD2

CDR3 protein: CASTNTPGANEKLFF
CDR3 DNA: TGTGCCAGTACAAATACTCCGGGAGCTAATGAAAAACTGTTTTTT
J gene: TRBJ1-4
clone size: .
V gene: TRBV19
D gene: .

CDR3 protein: CASSGAPSSYEQYF
CDR3 DNA: TGTGCCAGCAGTGGTGCTCCTAGCTCCTACGAGCAGTACTTC
J gene: TRBJ2-7
clone size: .
V gene: TRBV25-1
D gene: .

CDR3 protein: CASSNVGGVDNEQFF
CDR3 DNA: TGTGCCAGCAGCAACGTCGGGGGAGTCGACAATGAGCAGTTCTTC
J gene: TRBJ2-1
clone size: .
V gene: TRBV7-9
D gene: .

CDR3 protein: CASGLGDRGPYNEQFF
CDR3 DNA: TGTGCTAGTGGTTTGGGAGACAGGGGCCCTTACAATGAGCAGTTCTTC
J gene: TRBJ2-1
clone size: .
V gene: TRBV12-5
D gene: TRBD1

CDR3 protein: CASSLRNEQFF
CDR3 DNA: TGTGCCAGCAGTTTACGCAATGAGCAGTTCTTC
J gene: TRBJ2-1
clone size: .
V gene: TRBV28
D gene: .

CDR3 protein: CAGSQGQVQPQHF
CDR3 DNA: TGTGCCGGCAGCCAGGGGCAAGTCCAGCCCCAGCATTTT
J gene: TRBJ1-5
clone size: .
V gene: TRBV6-6
D gene: .

CDR3 protein: CASSDVGRASSGANVLTF
CDR3 DNA: TGTGCCAGCAGTGATGTCGGGAGGGCCAGCTCTGGGGCCAACGTCCTGACTTTC
J gene: TRBJ2-6
clone size: .
V gene: TRBV2
D gene: TRBD2

CDR3 protein: CASETGQLNYGYTF
CDR3 DNA: TGTGCCAGCGAGACGGGACAGCTAAACTATGGCTACACCTTC
J gene: TRBJ1-2
clone size: .
V gene: TRBV28
D gene: TRBD1

CDR3 protein: CASSLPPATRPYEQYF
CDR3 DNA: TGTGCCAGCAGCTTACCCCCGGCTACGCGGCCTTACGAGCAGTACTTC
J gene: TRBJ2-7
clone size: .
V gene: TRBV7-9
D gene: .

CDR3 protein: CASSLNRLSYEQYF
CDR3 DNA: TGTGCCAGCAGTCTTAACAGGCTCTCCTACGAGCAGTACTTC
J gene: TRBJ2-7
clone size: .
V gene: TRBV6-5
D gene: .

CDR3 protein: CASSHRELDEKLFF
CDR3 DNA: TGCGCCAGCAGCCACAGGGAGTTGGATGAAAAACTGTTTTTT
J gene: TRBJ1-4
clone size: .
V gene: TRBV5-1
D gene: .

CDR3 protein: CSATPGLGRQETQYF
CDR3 DNA: TGCAGCGCCACCCCGGGACTAGGAAGGCAAGAGACCCAGTACTTC
J gene: TRBJ2-5
clone size: .
V gene: TRBV29-1
D gene: TRBD2

CDR3 protein: CASKGAGLLYNEQFF
CDR3 DNA: TGTGCCAGCAAGGGGGCCGGGCTTCTATACAATGAGCAGTTCTTC
J gene: TRBJ2-1
clone size: .
V gene: TRBV2
D gene: TRBD1

CDR3 protein: CASSPGQASGEAFF
CDR3 DNA: TGTGCCAGCTCACCGGGACAGGCTTCAGGGGAAGCTTTCTTT
J gene: TRBJ1-1
clone size: .
V gene: TRBV18
D gene: TRBD1

CDR3 protein: CASSAGLVQETQYF
CDR3 DNA: TGTGCCAGCAGTGCGGGACTAGTACAAGAGACCCAGTACTTC
J gene: TRBJ2-5
clone size: once
V gene: TRBV2
D gene: TRBD2

CDR3 protein: CTSSQAWGGVAKNIQYF
CDR3 DNA: TGCACCAGCAGCCAAGCTTGGGGGGGGGTTGCCAAAAACATTCAGTACTTC
J gene: TRBJ2-4
clone size: .
V gene: TRBV1
D gene: .

CDR3 protein: CASSREGLSEQYF
CDR3 DNA: TGTGCCAGCAGTCGGGAGGGCCTAAGCGAGCAGTACTTC
J gene: TRBJ2-7
clone size: .
V gene: TRBV2
D gene: TRBD2

CDR3 protein: CASSSPGGTLYGYTF
CDR3 DNA: TGTGCCAGCAGTTCTCCAGGGGGGACCCTTTATGGCTACACCTTC
J gene: TRBJ1-2
clone size: .
V gene: TRBV28
D gene: TRBD1

CDR3 protein: CASSGLDYSKEAFF
CDR3 DNA: TGTGCCAGCAGTGGACTGGACTATTCTAAAGAAGCTTTCTTT
J gene: TRBJ1-1
clone size: .
V gene: TRBV28
D gene: .

CDR3 protein: CASSFGGTGELFF
CDR3 DNA: TGTGCCAGCAGCTTCGGCGGGACCGGGGAGCTGTTTTTT
J gene: TRBJ2-2
clone size: .
V gene: TRBV7-9
D gene: .

CDR3 protein: CASSKFETGAGTEAFF
CDR3 DNA: TGTGCCAGCAGCAAATTTGAGACAGGGGCGGGCACTGAAGCTTTCTTT
J gene: TRBJ1-1
clone size: .
V gene: TRBV21-1
D gene: .

CDR3 protein: CASSLLGRTMNTEAFF
CDR3 DNA: TGTGCCAGCAGCTTACTCGGCAGGACAATGAACACTGAAGCTTTCTTT
J gene: TRBJ1-1
clone size: .
V gene: TRBV7-2
D gene: .

CDR3 protein: CASRRDSRRSEQYF
CDR3 DNA: TGTGCCAGCAGGCGGGACAGCCGCAGGAGCGAGCAGTACTTC
J gene: TRBJ2-7
clone size: .
V gene: TRBV27
D gene: .

CDR3 protein: CASSPDRGGMETQYF
CDR3 DNA: TGCGCCAGCAGCCCGGACAGGGGGGGGATGGAGACCCAGTACTTC
J gene: TRBJ2-5
clone size: .
V gene: TRBV5-1
D gene: TRBD1

CDR3 protein: CSVEAPSTEGYEQYF
CDR3 DNA: TGCAGCGTTGAAGCCCCTTCGACGGAGGGCTACGAGCAGTACTTC
J gene: TRBJ2-7
clone size: .
V gene: TRBV29-1
D gene: .

CDR3 protein: CASSKRTGEGGYTF
CDR3 DNA: TGTGCCAGCAGCAAAAGGACAGGGGAGGGAGGCTACACCTTC
J gene: TRBJ1-2
clone size: .
V gene: TRBV7-8
D gene: TRBD1

CDR3 protein: CASSPRASGGTYNEQFF
CDR3 DNA: TGCGCCAGCAGCCCAAGGGCTAGCGGGGGGACTTACAATGAGCAGTTCTTC
J gene: TRBJ2-1
clone size: .
V gene: TRBV4-1
D gene: TRBD2

CDR3 protein: CASSPPVGGPKGNEQFF
CDR3 DNA: TGTGCCAGCTCACCACCGGTGGGAGGCCCAAAGGGGAATGAGCAGTTCTTC
J gene: TRBJ2-1
clone size: .
V gene: TRBV18
D gene: .